This TCR beta chain was sequenced in a study of glioma-infiltrating T cells. Study summary: Blood libraries targeted 4.5- to 10-fold coverage of about 900,000 T cells.

Study-wide points: A blood CDR3 motif signature was depleted in highly divergent patients.

Amplification of TCR alpha and beta CDR3 regions from RNA used iRepertoire nested multiplex PCR. For one-step reverse transcription and amplification, 100-400 ng of tissue mRNA or PBMC total RNA was used. TCRdb processed the multiplex PCR reads anew with MiXCR; each CDR3 protein has one entry. Of around 390,000 distinct CDR3 sequences in the sample, 41% are singletons; the top ten hold more than 10%. About this clonotype itself: Its antigen is unidentified. It is likely a read error, because the conserved phenylalanine at the end of the CDR3 is missing.

What was sequenced was glioma tissue, nonneoplastic brain tissue, or PBMCs (not recorded which). The receptor was derived from a human donor with low-grade glioma or glioblastoma, undergoing nonglioma brain surgery, or in good health (not recorded which).

The CDR3: CATSRDTAGGLEQFS. Here the CDR3 DNA reads TGTGCCACCAGCAGGGATACGGCAGGGGGTCTTGAGCAGTTCTCC. This chain links TRBV15 with TRBJ2-1, with 7 bases that match TRBD1. Germline CDR1 reads LNHNV; CDR2 reads YYDKDF (reference sequence). There are 15 residues in the CDR3. V shed 3 bases, J shed 9 bases, and the junction held 11 bases outside the gene matches.